What follows is one T cell receptor (beta chain) and its context. Its cognate antigen is unknown. This record belongs to a study of T cell responses to AZD1222 COVID-19 vaccine. Per the germline V gene, CDR1 is SQVTM and CDR2 is ANQGSEA. This CDR3 region has 13 residues. V dropped 4 bases and J dropped 6; count of bases not matched to a gene: 5. Study-wide findings and caveats: Females made up more of the donors, who were largely white British, and clonal diversity may have come out too low. Recipients of AZD1222 seropositive at baseline numbered only five or six. In the spike-specific TCR repertoire, nearly half reportedly target unmutated variant regions. Spike-specific TCR breadth and depth rose after two AZD1222 doses.

Assay: immunoSEQ multiplex PCR; the TCRdb copy retains only in-frame clones and omits some. The sample holds roughly 200,000 clones; about 95% are singletons and the top ten take 1.7%. The specimen was peripheral blood, collected 28 days after the second dose of the MenACWY control vaccine. This sequence originates from an adult who received the MenACWY meningococcal vaccine as a control. The chain recombines TRBV29-1 with TRBJ2-2, with TRBD2 matching 7 bases. Here the CDR3 DNA reads TGCAGCGTTGTTCGGGGAGGGGCCGGGGAGCTGTTTTTT. Its protein is CSVVRGGAGELFF.